This T cell receptor (beta chain) came from a study of blood T cell repertoires in COVID-19. With 5 bases clipped from V and 5 bases from J, the junction kept 16 bases outside the gene matches. Germline CDR1 reads SGHTA; CDR2 reads FQGNSA. The CDR3 loop spans 17 amino acids. The protocol was immunoSEQ multiplex PCR, while the TCRdb copy is restricted to in-frame clones and leaves out a portion. Of 100,000 to 150,000 clones listed, 86% are singletons. This clone was picked up a small number of times. The sample was peripheral blood. This clonotype was obtained from a human donor in a cohort sampled during active COVID-19. V is TRBV7-2 and J is TRBJ2-5; 8 bases align to TRBD1. CDR3 region: CASSRGQGGVREETQYF. The DNA of the CDR3 is TGTGCCAGCAGCCGCGGACAGGGAGGAGTAAGAGAGGAGACCCAGTACTTC.